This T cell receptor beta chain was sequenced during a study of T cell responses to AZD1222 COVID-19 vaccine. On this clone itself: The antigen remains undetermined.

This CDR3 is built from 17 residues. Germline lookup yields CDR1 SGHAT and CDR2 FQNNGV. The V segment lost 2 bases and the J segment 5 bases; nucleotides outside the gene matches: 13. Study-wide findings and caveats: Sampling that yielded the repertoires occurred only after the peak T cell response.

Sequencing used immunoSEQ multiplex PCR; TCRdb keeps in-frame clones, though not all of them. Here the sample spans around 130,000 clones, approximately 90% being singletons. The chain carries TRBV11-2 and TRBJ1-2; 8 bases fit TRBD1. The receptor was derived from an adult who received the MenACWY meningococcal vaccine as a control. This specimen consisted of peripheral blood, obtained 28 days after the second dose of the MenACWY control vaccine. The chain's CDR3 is CASSLSTGATGEYGYTF. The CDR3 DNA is TGTGCCAGCAGCTTATCGACAGGGGCCACTGGAGAGTATGGCTACACCTTC.